This T cell receptor beta chain appears in the sequencing data of a study of CD8+ T cells in alopecia areata. Peripheral blood, together with lesional scalp punch biopsies, was collected from alopecia areata patients. RNA, once extracted, was reverse transcribed into cDNA for use as the sequencing template. Assay: immunoSEQ multiplex PCR; the TCRdb copy retains only in-frame clones and omits some. The table lists about 180,000 clones, around 71% of them singletons. Germline V CDR1 and CDR2: GTSNPN, SVGIG (reference sequence). V gave up 3 bases and J gave up 6 bases, with 17 bases separating them. The CDR3 has 14 amino acids.

This sample comprised CD8+ T cells sorted from blood, obtained at week 0. This sequence was found in a human donor with alopecia areata. The genes are TRBV30 and TRBJ2-5, with TRBD2 as a possible D gene (7 bases). The CDR3, as DNA: TGTGCCTGGAGCGCGGGCGCGGGGGCAAAGACCCAGTACTTC. Translated, it gives CAWSAGAGAKTQYF.